These 15 T cell receptor beta chains were all obtained from the same sample, sequenced in a study of CD8 T cells in Susac syndrome. An amount of RNA that ranged from roughly 0.5 to 1 ug was reverse transcribed with random hexamers. In TCRdb, the immunoSEQ multiplex PCR reads were re-called with MiXCR into one record per CDR3 protein. The sample lists about 210,000 distinct CDR3 sequences; 95% were seen once. The sequenced sample was CD4+ T cells from PBMCs. All receptors derive from a human donor with multiple sclerosis.

The CDR3 nucleotides read TGCAGCGGGATGGACAGGTTGGACACTGAAGCTTTCTTT. Amino acid sequence: CSGMDRLDTEAFF. This chain links TRBV29-1 with TRBJ1-1; 7 bases match TRBD1. The CDR3 has 13 residues. Looked up from germline, CDR1 is SQVTM and CDR2 is ANQGSEA. The trim removed 7 bases at V and 3 bases at J, leaving 8 bases unmatched.

This clonotype was observed a single time. The gene calls are TRBV20-1 and TRBJ2-7; the D call may be TRBD1 or TRBD2 (5 bases each). The CDR3 consists of 12 residues. CDR1 and CDR2 (germline): DFQATT, SNEGSKA (reference sequence). Trimming took 0 bases from V and 5 from J, leaving 8 bases between them. DNA for the CDR3: TGCAGTGCTAGAGATTGGGGACACGAGCAGTACTTC. This translates into CSARDWGHEQYF.

This clonotype has just one count. This rearrangement joins TRBV12-3 or TRBV12-4 to TRBJ2-1; no clear D. The CDR3 has 12 residues. Trimming left V 2 bases short and J 6 bases short, with 5 bases between. The CDR3 protein is CASSLFGNEQFF. The CDR3 region has the DNA TGTGCCAGCAGTTTATTTGGCAATGAGCAGTTCTTC.

The chain carries TRBV28 and TRBJ1-2; 7 positions match TRBD1. CDR3 length: 14 residues. The V gene end was trimmed by 8 bases and the J gene end by 8 bases; junction bases not matched to a gene: 14. The germline V gene has CDR1 MDHEN and CDR2 SYDVKM. The CDR3 nucleotides read TGTGCCAGCGTCCCCGGACAGGCCCACAAAGGCTACACCTTC. It specifies CASVPGQAHKGYTF.

The chain couples TRBV28 to TRBJ1-4, with D maybe TRBD1 (5 bases). The CDR3 consists of 13 residues. Germline assignment: CDR1 MDHEN and CDR2 SYDVKM. Trimming cost V 10 bases and J 4 bases, with 13 bases left between them. Here the CDR3 reads CAITGAFNEKLFF. Written as DNA, the CDR3 is TGTGCCATAACAGGAGCGTTTAATGAAAAACTGTTTTTT. The complete variable domain, with remaining parts taken from reference TRBV28 and TRBJ1-4, reads DVKVTQSSRYLVKRTGEKVFLECVQDMDHENMFWYRQDPGLGLRLIYFSYDVKMKEKGDIPEGYSVSREKKERFSLILESASTNQTSMYLCAITGAFNEKLFFGSGTQLSVL.

J is TRBJ1-1 and V is TRBV25-1; D ambiguous. The V gene lost 5 bases and the J gene lost 0 bases, with 10 bases spanning the gap. The CDR3 consists of 14 residues. The germline V gene encodes CDR1 MGHDK and CDR2 SYGVNS. The CDR3 DNA is TGTGCCAGCAGTCCCATTGGTATGAACACTGAAGCTTTCTTT. Encoded protein: CASSPIGMNTEAFF.

This clonotype was detected only once. V usage is TRBV3-1 and J usage is TRBJ2-6; D may match TRBD1 or TRBD2 (6 bases each). Germline lookup yields CDR1 LGHDT and CDR2 YNNKEL (reference sequence). With 3 bases removed from V and 2 bases from J, the gap between germline ends came to 17 bases. CDR3 size: 18 residues. The CDR3 sequence: CASSQKDRGLTGANVLTF. Written as DNA, the CDR3 is TGTGCCAGCAGCCAGAAGGACCGGGGGCTCACTGGGGCCAACGTCCTGACTTTC. Supplemented by reference TRBV3-1 and TRBJ2-6, the full variable domain reads DTAVSQTPKYLVTQMGNDKSIKCEQNLGHDTMYWYKQDSKKFLKIMFSYNNKELIINETVPNRFSPKSPDKAHLNLHINSLELGDSAVYFCASSQKDRGLTGANVLTFGAGSRLTVL.

This clonotype was counted between two and nine times. V and J are TRBV12-3 or TRBV12-4 and TRBJ2-5; no firm D call. This CDR3 comprises 11 residues. V lost 5 bases and J lost 5, with 6 bases in between. CDR3 sequence (DNA): TGTGCCAGCAGTCAGGCGGAGACCCAGTACTTC. Amino acid sequence: CASSQAETQYF.

The genes are TRBV29-1 and TRBJ2-1; TRBD1 matches at 7 bases. There are 14 residues in the CDR3. CDR1 SQVTM and CDR2 ANQGSEA come from the germline V gene. Trimming at V came to 2 bases and at J to 9 bases, leaving 10 bases not matched to a gene. The CDR3 region has the DNA TGCAGCGTTGAACCTAAGGGGGCAGGGAGTGAGCAGTTCTTC. It encodes CSVEPKGAGSEQFF.

This clonotype was found once. CDR3 in DNA: TGTGCCAGCAGCATCACGACGGACCTTAGCTCTGGGGCCAACGTCCTGACTTTC. It yields the protein CASSITTDLSSGANVLTF. The chain is built from TRBV4-2 and TRBJ2-6; D call uncertain. The CDR3 has 18 amino acids. Trimming pared 5 bases from V and 0 bases from J, leaving 17 bases between. From germline, CDR1 is LGHNA and CDR2 YNFKEQ.

The chain carries TRBV29-1 and TRBJ1-1, with a weak D call TRBD1 (6 bases). The germline CDR1 and CDR2 sequences are SQVTM and ANQGSEA. The CDR3 loop spans 13 amino acids. V gave up 3 bases and J gave up 1 base, with 9 bases separating them. CDR3: CSVERGQNTEAFF. CDR3 DNA: TGCAGCGTTGAGCGGGGGCAGAACACTGAAGCTTTCTTT.

The chain carries TRBV20-1 and TRBJ1-1; D is possibly TRBD1 (5 bases). The V and J ends lost 6 bases and 1 base respectively, with 12 bases between them. Germline assignment: CDR1 DFQATT and CDR2 SNEGSKA (reference sequence). There are 13 residues in the CDR3. CDR3: CSATRQTNTEAFF. For the CDR3, the DNA is TGCAGTGCAACCCGACAGACGAACACTGAAGCTTTCTTT.

The chain combines TRBV27 with TRBJ2-7, with 16 positions matching TRBD2. Trimming removed 8 bases from V and 3 bases from J; junction bases left unmatched: 19. The CDR3 consists of 20 residues. In germline, CDR1 is MNHEY, CDR2 SMNVEV (reference sequence). CDR3 nucleotide sequence: TGTGCCAGCCCCCCGCCGGGGACTAGCGGGAGGGGACCAGAGCGCTACGAGCAGTACTTC. This translates into CASPPPGTSGRGPERYEQYF.

This sequence joins TRBV29-1 and TRBJ2-7, with a weak D call TRBD1 (5 bases). Trimming took off 4 bases at V and 9 bases at J, with 16 bases between the two ends. The CDR3 extends over 12 amino acids. In germline, CDR1 is SQVTM, CDR2 ANQGSEA. CDR3 bases: TGCAGCGTTGCCTCAGGGCCGGTAGGGCAGTACTTC. It encodes CSVASGPVGQYF.

The rearrangement links TRBV20-1 to TRBJ1-1, with no clear D. The V end lost 5 bases, the J end lost 0 bases, and 7 bases lay between the germline ends. This CDR3 region has 12 residues. The germline CDR1 and CDR2 sequences are DFQATT and SNEGSKA (reference sequence). The CDR3 protein is CSALYMNTEAFF. The CDR3 DNA reads as TGCAGTGCTTTATATATGAACACTGAAGCTTTCTTT.